A single sample is the source of the 10 T cell receptor beta chains below, sequenced in a study of blood T cells in healthy people across ages. Through a sample-barcoded 5' primer and a J-beta primer mix, a second PCR was run for roughly 7 to 11 cycles. One entry per CDR3 protein, called by TCRdb with MiXCR from the 5' RACE reads. Of around 900,000 distinct CDR3 sequences in the sample, about 28% are singletons; the top ten hold 15% to 20%. Sample: blood. The receptors come from an elderly woman in good health.

This clonotype has only one observation. The genes are TRBV6-2 or TRBV6-3 and TRBJ2-4, with a possible D match to TRBD1 (6 bases). The J call may be mistaken, given a closer DNA end match to TRBJ2-5. This CDR3 contains 14 residues. Per the germline V gene, CDR1 is MNHEY and CDR2 is SVGEGT. DNA for the CDR3: TGTGCCATCAGCCCGGGACAAGAACAAGAGACCCAGTACTTC. Its translation is CAISPGQEQETQYF.

This clonotype was detected only a few times. The rearrangement uses TRBV5-1 and TRBJ2-5; 7 nucleotides match TRBD1. The CDR3 runs 15 residues. J was trimmed by 5 bases and V by 5 bases; bases with no gene match: 12. Per the germline V gene, CDR1 is SGHRS and CDR2 is YFSETQ. CDR3 region: CASRMQQGPLETQYF. CDR3 nucleotides: TGCGCCAGCAGAATGCAACAGGGGCCGTTGGAGACCCAGTACTTC.

This clonotype was seen ten or more times. The chain uses TRBV6-5 and TRBJ2-6; D remains ambiguous. Germline assignment: CDR1 MNHEY and CDR2 SVGAGI. Trimming left V 0 bases short and J 4 bases short, with 16 bases between. The CDR3 sequence is 18 residues long. In DNA, the CDR3 is TGTGCCAGCAGTTACTCGGCCAGGACCGACATCGGGGCCAACGTCCTGACTTTC. This encodes CASSYSARTDIGANVLTF.

This clonotype has at least ten counts. The V and J genes are TRBV10-3 and TRBJ2-1; D possibly corresponds to TRBD2 (6 bases). Trimming shortened V by 2 bases and J by 4 bases, and 15 bases separated the two germline ends. Germline V gene lookup returns CDR1 ENHRY and CDR2 SYGVKD. The CDR3 runs to 16 residues. The CDR3 DNA is TGTGCCATCAGTGAGCGACTGGGGGGTGGGTACAATGAGCAGTTCTTC. Translated: CAISERLGGGYNEQFF.

Here the CDR3 reads CASRQGGYHTDTQYF. Here the CDR3 DNA reads TGTGCCAGCAGACAAGGGGGCTACCACACAGATACGCAGTATTTT. The chain has TRBV7-2 and TRBJ2-3; 7 bases are shared with TRBD1. Per the germline V gene, CDR1 is SGHTA and CDR2 is FQGNSA. The length of the CDR3 is 15 residues. Trimming cost V 6 bases and J 2 bases; bases outside gene matches: 8.

A note on this clonotype: An end of the junction does not agree with germline; a read error may underlie this. This chain links TRBV20-1 with TRBJ2-1; TRBD2 matches 8 bases. This CDR3 comprises 16 residues. In germline, CDR1 is DFQATT, CDR2 SNEGSKA (reference sequence). CDR3 sequence: CSARDAVGTRGNKQFF. CDR3 coding DNA: TGCAGTGCTAGAGATGCGGTGGGGACTAGGGGCAATAAGCAGTTCTTC.

V and J are TRBV7-2 and TRBJ2-3; no clear D gene. This CDR3 is built from 14 residues. Germline V gene sequence: CDR1 SGHTA, CDR2 FQGNSA. V dropped 5 bases and J dropped 2 bases, with 11 bases sitting between them. The DNA of the CDR3 is TGTGCCAGCAGCCAAGGACGCGTCACAGATACGCAGTATTTT. Amino acids: CASSQGRVTDTQYF.

This clonotype was observed a handful of times. The chain links TRBV6-2 or TRBV6-3 to TRBJ2-1, with 7 bases lining up with TRBD2. The junction had 11 bases not matched to a gene; V was cut back by 5 bases and J by 7 bases. Germline-derived CDR1 and CDR2 are MNHEY and SVGEGT. CDR3 size: 15 residues. The CDR3 nucleotides read TGTGCCAGCAGTCGAGCGGGGTCTACTGGGAATGAGCAGTTCTTC. Protein: CASSRAGSTGNEQFF.

This clonotype came up many times. The J gene is TRBJ2-1, the V gene TRBV7-9; D gene ambiguous. V shed 5 bases and J shed 2 bases, with 1 base lying between them. The CDR3 totals 11 residues. Germline CDR1 and CDR2: SEHNR and FQNEAQ (reference sequence). The CDR3 coding sequence is TGTGCCAGCAGCACCTACAATGAGCAGTTCTTC. Protein sequence: CASSTYNEQFF.

With respect to this clonotype: A junction end diverges from the germline sequence, so it may reflect a read error. V gene TRBV25-1 combines with J gene TRBJ2-6, with D unresolved. The germline gives CDR1 MGHDK, CDR2 SYGVNS. The CDR3 sequence is 15 residues long. CDR3 bases: TGTGCCAGTAGTGAAGGAGTCTCTGGGGCCAACGTCCTGACTTTC. Amino acid sequence: CASSEGVSGANVLTF.